Below, 27 T cell receptor beta chains from the same sample are listed, as sequenced in a study of cytomegalovirus exposure and HLA in healthy donors. TCRdb's table, derived via immunoSEQ multiplex PCR, lists solely in-frame clones and lacks some. The table has about 140,000 clones, just under 85% seen once. Specimen: PBMCs. Source of these receptors: a woman younger than 45 in good health and CMV-seronegative.

Only one count was recorded for this clone. V usage is TRBV5-1 and J usage is TRBJ2-2; maybe TRBD2 (6 bases). The CDR3 sequence is 16 residues long. Germline CDR1 SGHRS, CDR2 YFSETQ. The germline V and J ends were trimmed by 2 bases and 4 bases, with 15 bases remaining between them. CDR3 nucleotide sequence: TGCGCCAGCAGCTTAACTATGCGGCGGGGCACCGGGGAGCTGTTTTTT. Its translation: CASSLTMRRGTGELFF.

V usage is TRBV2 and J usage is TRBJ1-6, with D tentatively TRBD1 (5 bases). Germline V gene data show CDR1 as SNHLY and CDR2 as FYNNEI. The CDR3 loop spans 15 amino acids. With 7 bases removed from V and 7 bases from J, the gap between germline ends came to 17 bases. The CDR3 coding sequence is TGTGCCAGCAAATTTGAATATCAGGGAAATTCACCCCTCCACTTT. It yields the protein CASKFEYQGNSPLHF.

V is TRBV2 and J is TRBJ1-2; 7 positions agree with TRBD1. V gave up 6 bases and J gave up 8 bases; unmatched junction bases: 9. CDR1 SNHLY and CDR2 FYNNEI come from the germline V gene. This CDR3 has 13 amino acids. CDR3 nucleotides: TGTGCCAGCAGGGAACAGGGGAACGGAGGCTACACCTTC. The encoded protein is CASREQGNGGYTF. The full variable domain, in which reference TRBV2 and TRBJ1-2 provide the parts outside the CDR3, is EPEVTQTPSHQVTQMGQEVILRCVPISNHLYFYWYRQILGQKVEFLVSFYNNEISEKSEIFDDQFSVERPDGSNFTLKIRSTKLEDSAMYFCASREQGNGGYTFGSGTRLTVV.

This rearrangement joins TRBV5-6 to TRBJ2-2; 7 positions agree with TRBD1. Germline V lookup: CDR1 SGHDT, CDR2 YYEEEE. V shed 4 bases, J shed 6 bases, and the junction held 6 bases outside the gene matches. The CDR3 covers 14 residues. The DNA for the CDR3 is TGTGCCAGCAGCCGGGGACAGTTCCCCGGGGAGCTGTTTTTT. It specifies CASSRGQFPGELFF. Full variable domain (rest looked up from reference TRBV5-6 and TRBJ2-2): DAGVTQSPTHLIKTRGQQVTLRCSPKSGHDTVSWYQQALGQGPQFIFQYYEEEERQRGNFPDRFSGHQFPNYSSELNVNALLLGDSALYLCASSRGQFPGELFFGEGSRLTVL.

This sequence joins TRBV9 and TRBJ2-7; no firm D call. Germline assignment: CDR1 SGDLS and CDR2 YYNGEE. The CDR3 is 15 residues long. V was pared by 0 bases and J by 2 bases, with 12 bases between. The CDR3 region has the DNA TGTGCCAGCAGCGTAGAGCCAAGTGGAGCCTACGAGCAGTACTTC. Its translation is CASSVEPSGAYEQYF.

The chain combines TRBV5-6 with TRBJ1-2, with D possibly being TRBD1 (5 bases). Between the trimmed V and J ends, which lost 0 bases and 6 bases, there was a span of 15 bases. This CDR3 has 15 amino acids. Per germline, CDR1 SGHDT and CDR2 YYEEEE. The CDR3 loop is CASSLDRQIRNGYTF. The CDR3 DNA reads TGTGCCAGCAGCTTGGACAGACAGATAAGGAATGGCTACACCTTC. The variable domain in full, with the rest retrieved from reference TRBV5-6 and TRBJ1-2, is DAGVTQSPTHLIKTRGQQVTLRCSPKSGHDTVSWYQQALGQGPQFIFQYYEEEERQRGNFPDRFSGHQFPNYSSELNVNALLLGDSALYLCASSLDRQIRNGYTFGSGTRLTVV.

The genes are TRBV9 and TRBJ2-3, with TRBD2 identical over 10 bases. The CDR3 has 16 amino acids. Germline V gene lookup returns CDR1 SGDLS and CDR2 YYNGEE. The ends lost 3 bases at V and 1 base at J; junction bases unmatched: 5. CDR3 in DNA: TGTGCCAGCAGCGACTATACTAGCGGGGGCACAGATACGCAGTATTTT. As protein: CASSDYTSGGTDTQYF.

This clone was counted a single time. The chain has TRBV7-3 and TRBJ2-5, with a possible D match to TRBD2 (6 bases). The CDR3 is 15 residues long. Trimming cost V 5 bases and J 5 bases, with 18 bases left between them. Germline V gene data show CDR1 as SGHTA and CDR2 as FQGTGA. This CDR3 reads CASSPTYGGWETQYF. CDR3 nucleotides: TGTGCCAGCAGCCCAACCTATGGGGGGTGGGAGACCCAGTACTTC. Full variable domain (remainder filled in from reference TRBV7-3 and TRBJ2-5): GAGVSQTPSNKVTEKGKYVELRCDPISGHTALYWYRQSLGQGPEFLIYFQGTGAADDSGLPNDRFFAVRPEGSVSTLKIQRTERGDSAVYLCASSPTYGGWETQYFGPGTRLLVL.

The chain is built from TRBV7-7 and TRBJ2-5; 8 bases line up with TRBD2. The ends lost 8 bases at V and 7 bases at J; junction bases unmatched: 12. Germline lookup yields CDR1 SSHAT and CDR2 FNYEAQ (reference sequence). The CDR3 covers 14 residues. The CDR3 DNA reads TGTGCCAGCCGGACGGGCGGGGGGCCCGGGACCCAGTACTTC. Translated: CASRTGGGPGTQYF. The full variable domain, rest sourced from reference TRBV7-7 and TRBJ2-5, is GAGVSQSPRYKVTKRGQDVTLRCDPISSHATLYWYQQALGQGPEFLTYFNYEAQPDKSGLPSDRFSAERPEGSISTLTIQRTEQRDSAMYRCASRTGGGPGTQYFGPGTRLLVL.

V and J are TRBV5-1 and TRBJ1-6; unclear D gene. CDR1 and CDR2 from the germline V gene are SGHRS and YFSETQ. Trimming took 3 bases from V and 7 from J, leaving 23 bases between them. This CDR3 has 18 residues. CDR3 residues: CASSSFFPGSITNSPLHF. In DNA form, the CDR3 reads TGCGCCAGCAGCTCTTTCTTTCCGGGATCAATTACCAATTCACCCCTCCACTTT.

The genes are TRBV7-2 and TRBJ2-7, with 10 bases lining up with TRBD2. V trimming: 2 bases; J trimming: 2 bases; junction bases outside the gene matches: 3. The CDR3 sequence is 15 residues long. The germline CDR1 and CDR2 sequences are SGHTA and FQGNSA. Written as DNA, the CDR3 is TGTGCCAGCAGCTTACAGCGGGGGGGCCCCTACGAGCAGTACTTC. It yields the protein CASSLQRGGPYEQYF.

This rearrangement joins TRBV19 to TRBJ2-7; 10 nucleotides align to TRBD1. CDR3 size: 15 residues. CDR1 and CDR2 from the germline V gene are LNHDA and SQIVND (reference sequence). The ends lost 6 bases at V and 6 bases at J; junction bases unmatched: 11. The CDR3 DNA reads TGTGCCAGTAGCACCTCGGGGACAGGGGTGGTCGAGCAGTACTTC. It is translated as CASSTSGTGVVEQYF.

This rearrangement joins TRBV5-6 to TRBJ2-2; D unclear. Germline-derived CDR1 and CDR2 are SGHDT and YYEEEE. Trimming cost V 1 base and J 0 bases, with 10 bases left between them. The CDR3 spans 16 residues. The CDR3 nucleotides read TGTGCCAGCAGCTTGAGTTACACCCCGAACACCGGGGAGCTGTTTTTT. Translation gives CASSLSYTPNTGELFF. The full variable domain, rest sourced from reference TRBV5-6 and TRBJ2-2, is DAGVTQSPTHLIKTRGQQVTLRCSPKSGHDTVSWYQQALGQGPQFIFQYYEEEERQRGNFPDRFSGHQFPNYSSELNVNALLLGDSALYLCASSLSYTPNTGELFFGEGSRLTVL.

The chain has TRBV7-8 and TRBJ2-7; D is perhaps TRBD1 (6 bases). V was trimmed by 2 bases and J by 3 bases, leaving 17 bases between them. Germline-derived CDR1 and CDR2 are SGHVS and FQNEAQ. This CDR3 has 16 amino acids. CDR3 DNA: TGTGCCAGCAGCTTAAGTACTGCAGGGGTAAGCTACGAGCAGTACTTC. Residues: CASSLSTAGVSYEQYF.

J is TRBJ2-6 and V is TRBV11-1; perhaps TRBD2 as D (6 bases). The germline V gene encodes CDR1 SGHAT and CDR2 FQDESV (reference sequence). This CDR3 is built from 17 residues. V was pared by 6 bases and J by 0 bases, with 15 bases between. The CDR3 region is CASRASAGRSGANVLTF. The CDR3 nucleotides read TGTGCCAGCAGGGCCTCCGCGGGGCGCTCTGGGGCCAACGTCCTGACTTTC.

The genes are TRBV5-4 and TRBJ2-3; tentative D call: TRBD2 (6 bases). This CDR3 comprises 16 residues. Germline-derived CDR1 and CDR2 are SGHNT and YYREEE (reference sequence). V was shortened by 2 bases and J by 0 bases, with 13 bases between the two germline ends. The CDR3 protein is CASSFPRDSSTDTQYF. CDR3 DNA: TGTGCCAGCAGCTTTCCGAGGGACTCTAGCACAGATACGCAGTATTTT.

CDR3 sequence: CASSFGTDSNQPQHF. The CDR3, as DNA: TGTGCCAGCAGCTTCGGGACAGATAGCAATCAGCCCCAGCATTTT. This sequence joins TRBV5-8 and TRBJ1-5; TRBD1 matches at 7 bases. Unmatched junction bases numbered 2, after V lost 2 bases and J lost 0 bases. This CDR3 spans 15 amino acids. Germline values: CDR1 SGHTS, CDR2 YDEGEE.

The rearrangement links TRBV9 to TRBJ2-5, with D hard to call. Trimming pared 3 bases from V and 2 bases from J, leaving 23 bases between. The V gene's germline CDR1 is SGDLS and CDR2 YYNGEE. The CDR3 sequence is 18 residues long. The CDR3 nucleotides read TGTGCCAGCAGCGACCCCGGATCGACAAAATGGGCTCAAGAGACCCAGTACTTC. This codes for CASSDPGSTKWAQETQYF.

The chain carries TRBV5-8 and TRBJ2-3, with TRBD2 as a possible D gene (7 bases). Germline-derived CDR1 and CDR2 are SGHTS and YDEGEE. The CDR3 spans 15 residues. Trimming removed 4 bases at V and 3 bases at J, with 15 bases between. CDR3 sequence (DNA): TGTGCCAGCAGCCGGGTCCGGGGGGCGACAGATACGCAGTATTTT. This translates into CASSRVRGATDTQYF.

CDR3: CASRRSGEAFF. As DNA, the CDR3 is TGTGCCAGCAGACGCTCGGGGGAAGCTTTCTTT. This rearrangement joins TRBV6-5 to TRBJ1-1, with D hard to call. V was pared by 6 bases and J by 8 bases, with 10 bases between. Germline assignment: CDR1 MNHEY and CDR2 SVGAGI. This CDR3 spans 11 amino acids.

The chain recombines TRBV4-2 with TRBJ2-7; the match to TRBD1 covers 11 bases. The V gene's germline CDR1 is LGHNA and CDR2 YNFKEQ. The CDR3 runs 17 residues. V lost 3 bases and J lost 5; bases outside the gene matches: 12. CDR3 in DNA: TGTGCCAGCAGCCAGGTGGCCGGGACAGGGGGTATTCACGAGCAGTACTTC. As protein: CASSQVAGTGGIHEQYF.

This clone was detected only a few times. This chain joins TRBV30 and TRBJ1-4, with a possible D match to TRBD1 (6 bases). The CDR3 covers 16 residues. The germline V gene has CDR1 GTSNPN and CDR2 SVGIG (reference sequence). V lost 0 bases, J lost 7 bases, and 18 bases lay in between. The chain's CDR3 is CAWSVPRPQGIEKLFF. The CDR3 region has the DNA TGTGCCTGGAGTGTACCAAGGCCGCAGGGGATTGAAAAACTGTTTTTT.

This rearrangement joins TRBV9 to TRBJ1-2; no firm D call. Germline V gene lookup returns CDR1 SGDLS and CDR2 YYNGEE. V was cut by 10 bases and J by 3 bases, with 16 bases left in between. This CDR3 contains 13 residues. The CDR3 is CAGGRSFYYGYTF. The CDR3 coding sequence is TGTGCCGGCGGCAGAAGTTTCTACTATGGCTACACCTTC.

As to this clone: The sample has other DNA sequences that encode this CDR3 too. The chain couples TRBV2 to TRBJ2-7, with 9 bases fitting TRBD1. The CDR3 totals 12 residues. V dropped 8 bases and J dropped 4; count of bases not matched to a gene: 3. Germline V gene sequence: CDR1 SNHLY, CDR2 FYNNEI. The CDR3 nucleotides read TGTGCCAGCCGGGACAGGGTGTACGAGCAGTACTTC. This codes for CASRDRVYEQYF.

J is TRBJ2-2 and V is TRBV4-2, with 8 bases matching TRBD2. This CDR3 has 20 amino acids. Trimming cost V 0 bases and J 3 bases; bases outside gene matches: 15. In germline, CDR1 is LGHNA, CDR2 YNFKEQ. The CDR3 sequence is CASSQDLAGYGGAHTGELFF. Here the CDR3 DNA reads TGTGCCAGCAGCCAAGATCTAGCGGGCTACGGGGGGGCTCACACCGGGGAGCTGTTTTTT.

In this sample, this clone turned up once. The chain combines TRBV5-1 with TRBJ2-3; TRBD2 matches at 9 bases. CDR1 SGHRS and CDR2 YFSETQ come from the germline V gene. This CDR3 region has 14 residues. The V and J ends lost 6 bases and 3 bases, in that order; junction bases with no gene match: 5. In DNA form, the CDR3 reads TGCGCCAGCAAAATACTAGCGGGTACAGATACGCAGTATTTT. This sequence encodes CASKILAGTDTQYF.

The chain employs TRBV7-2 and TRBJ1-3; TRBD1 might be the D (5 bases). CDR1 is SGHTA and CDR2 is FQGNSA in the germline V gene. V lost 2 bases, J lost 0 bases, and 11 bases lay in between. CDR3 length equals 16 residues. Here the CDR3 DNA reads TGTGCCAGCAGCTTATCCCCAGGGTTCTCTGGAAACACCATATATTTT. Its protein product is CASSLSPGFSGNTIYF.